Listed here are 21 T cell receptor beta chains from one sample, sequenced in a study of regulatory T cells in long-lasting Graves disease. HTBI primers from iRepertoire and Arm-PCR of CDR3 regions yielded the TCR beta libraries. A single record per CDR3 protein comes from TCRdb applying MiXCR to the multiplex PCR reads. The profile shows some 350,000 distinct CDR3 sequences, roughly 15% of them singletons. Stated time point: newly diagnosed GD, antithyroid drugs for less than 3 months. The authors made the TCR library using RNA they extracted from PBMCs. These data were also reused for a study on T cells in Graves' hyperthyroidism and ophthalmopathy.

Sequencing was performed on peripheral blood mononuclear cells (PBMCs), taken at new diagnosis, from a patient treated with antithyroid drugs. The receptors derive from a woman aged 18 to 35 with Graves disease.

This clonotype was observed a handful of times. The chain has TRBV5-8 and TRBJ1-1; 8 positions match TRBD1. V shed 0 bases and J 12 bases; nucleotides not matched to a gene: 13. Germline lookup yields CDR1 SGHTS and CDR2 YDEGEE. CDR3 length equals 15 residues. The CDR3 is CASSLALGGRGLTFF. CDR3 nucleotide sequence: TGTGCCAGCAGCTTGGCCCTTGGGGGCAGGGGGCTTACTTTCTTT.

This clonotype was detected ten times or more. The CDR3 loop is CSASAGTSAYNEQFF. CDR3 bases: TGCAGTGCTAGTGCCGGGACTAGCGCCTACAATGAGCAGTTCTTC. The chain joins TRBV20-1 to TRBJ2-1; 10 positions agree with TRBD2. The CDR3 loop spans 15 amino acids. Germline V gene sequence: CDR1 DFQATT, CDR2 SNEGSKA (reference sequence). The ends lost 3 bases at V and 2 bases at J; junction bases unmatched: 4.

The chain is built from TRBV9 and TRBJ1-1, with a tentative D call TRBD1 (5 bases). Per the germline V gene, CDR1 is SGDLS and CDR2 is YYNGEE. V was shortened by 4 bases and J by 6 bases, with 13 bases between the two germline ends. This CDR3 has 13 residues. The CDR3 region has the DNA TGTGCCAGCAGCCCCCCCAGGGTCCCTGAAGCTTTCTTT. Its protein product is CASSPPRVPEAFF.

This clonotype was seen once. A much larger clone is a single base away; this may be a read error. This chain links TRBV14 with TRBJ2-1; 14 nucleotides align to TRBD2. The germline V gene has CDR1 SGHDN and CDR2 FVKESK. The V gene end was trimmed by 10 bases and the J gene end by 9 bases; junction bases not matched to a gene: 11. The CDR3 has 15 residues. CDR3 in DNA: TGTGCCAACGCCCTCGGACTAGCGGGGGGCACTGAGCAGTTCTTC. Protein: CANALGLAGGTEQFF.

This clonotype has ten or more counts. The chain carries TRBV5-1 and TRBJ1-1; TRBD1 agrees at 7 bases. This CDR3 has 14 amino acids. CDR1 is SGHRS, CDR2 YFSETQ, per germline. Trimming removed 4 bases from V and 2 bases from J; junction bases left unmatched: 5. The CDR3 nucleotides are TGCGCCAGCAGCAACCGACAGGGAAACACTGAAGCTTTCTTT. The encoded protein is CASSNRQGNTEAFF.

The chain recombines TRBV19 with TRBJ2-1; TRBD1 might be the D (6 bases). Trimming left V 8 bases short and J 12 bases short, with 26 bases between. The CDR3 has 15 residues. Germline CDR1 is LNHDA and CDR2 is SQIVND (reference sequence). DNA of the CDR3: TGTGCCAGTGCGAGACAGGACTTCCCTACAATGAGGCAGTTCTTC. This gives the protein CASARQDFPTMRQFF.

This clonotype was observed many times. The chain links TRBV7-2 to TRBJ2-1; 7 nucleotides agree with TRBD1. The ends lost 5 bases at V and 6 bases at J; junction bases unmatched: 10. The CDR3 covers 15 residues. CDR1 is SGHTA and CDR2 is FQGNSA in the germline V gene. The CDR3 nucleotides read TGTGCCAGCAGCCAATGGACAGGTTTAGGCAATGAGCAGTTCTTC. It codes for CASSQWTGLGNEQFF.

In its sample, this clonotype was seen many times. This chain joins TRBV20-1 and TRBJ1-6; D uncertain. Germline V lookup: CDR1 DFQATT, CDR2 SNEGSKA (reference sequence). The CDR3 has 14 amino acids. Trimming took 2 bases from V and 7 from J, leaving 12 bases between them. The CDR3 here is CSARPGASNSPLHF. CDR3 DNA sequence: TGCAGTGCTAGACCGGGAGCGAGCAATTCACCCCTCCACTTT.

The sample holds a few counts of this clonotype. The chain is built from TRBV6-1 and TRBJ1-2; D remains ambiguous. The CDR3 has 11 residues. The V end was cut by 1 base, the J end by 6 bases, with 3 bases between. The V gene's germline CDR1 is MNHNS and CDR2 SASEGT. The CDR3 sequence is CASSEVDGYTF. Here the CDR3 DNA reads TGTGCCAGCAGTGAAGTGGATGGCTACACCTTC.

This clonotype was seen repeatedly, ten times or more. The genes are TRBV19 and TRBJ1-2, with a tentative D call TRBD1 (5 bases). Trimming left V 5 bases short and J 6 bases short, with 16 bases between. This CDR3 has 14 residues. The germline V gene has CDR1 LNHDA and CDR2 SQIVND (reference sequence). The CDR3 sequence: CASSSGAGNDGYTF. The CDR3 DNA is TGTGCCAGTAGTTCCGGGGCAGGGAATGATGGCTACACCTTC.

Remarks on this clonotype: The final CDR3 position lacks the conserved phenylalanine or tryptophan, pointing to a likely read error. CDR3 loop: CASSDRSSYNEQFL. The CDR3 DNA reads TGTGCCAGCAGCGATAGAAGCTCCTACAATGAGCAGTTCCTC. The chain links TRBV14 to TRBJ2-1; no clear D. The V end was cut by 5 bases, the J end by 0 bases, with 8 bases between. Germline CDR1 SGHDN, CDR2 FVKESK. The CDR3 contains 14 residues.

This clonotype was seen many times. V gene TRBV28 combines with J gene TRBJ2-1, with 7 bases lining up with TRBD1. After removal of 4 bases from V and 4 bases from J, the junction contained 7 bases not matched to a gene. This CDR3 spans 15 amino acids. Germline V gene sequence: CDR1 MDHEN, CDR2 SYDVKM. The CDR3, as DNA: TGTGCCAGCAGTTCCCAAGGGGGCGCGTACAATGAGCAGTTCTTC. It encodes CASSSQGGAYNEQFF.

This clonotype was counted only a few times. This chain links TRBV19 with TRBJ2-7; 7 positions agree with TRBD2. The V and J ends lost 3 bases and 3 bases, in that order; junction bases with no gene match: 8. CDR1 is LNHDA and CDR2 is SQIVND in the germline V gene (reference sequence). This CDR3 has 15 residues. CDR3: CASSIGGGPIYEQYF. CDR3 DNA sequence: TGTGCCAGTAGTATCGGGGGAGGGCCTATCTACGAGCAGTACTTC.

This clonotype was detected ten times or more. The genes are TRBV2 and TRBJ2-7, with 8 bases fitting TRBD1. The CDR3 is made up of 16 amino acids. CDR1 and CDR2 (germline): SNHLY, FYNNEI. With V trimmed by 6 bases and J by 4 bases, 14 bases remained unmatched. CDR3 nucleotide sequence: TGTGCCAGCAGGGAGAAGTCAGGGGGCGAGTCATACGAGCAGTACTTC. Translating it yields CASREKSGGESYEQYF.

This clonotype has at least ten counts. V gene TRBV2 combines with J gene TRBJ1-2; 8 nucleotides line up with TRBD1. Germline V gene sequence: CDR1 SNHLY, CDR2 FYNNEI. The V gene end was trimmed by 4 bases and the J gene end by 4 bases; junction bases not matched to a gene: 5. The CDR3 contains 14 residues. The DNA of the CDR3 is TGTGCCAGCAGTGGGTTGGACAGGGCCTATGGCTACACCTTC. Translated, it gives CASSGLDRAYGYTF.

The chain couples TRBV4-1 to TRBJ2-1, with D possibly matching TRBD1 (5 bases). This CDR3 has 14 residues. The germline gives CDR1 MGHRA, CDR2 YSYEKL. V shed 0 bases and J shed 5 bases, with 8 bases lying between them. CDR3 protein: CASSQEKGNNEQFF. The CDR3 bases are TGCGCCAGCAGCCAAGAGAAGGGGAACAATGAGCAGTTCTTC.

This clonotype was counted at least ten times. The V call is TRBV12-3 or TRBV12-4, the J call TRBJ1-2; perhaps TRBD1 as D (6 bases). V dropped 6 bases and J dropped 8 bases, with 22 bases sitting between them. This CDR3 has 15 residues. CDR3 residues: CASSPRGRGLSGYTF. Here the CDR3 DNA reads TGTGCCAGCAGCCCTCGGGGGAGGGGGTTGAGCGGCTACACCTTC.

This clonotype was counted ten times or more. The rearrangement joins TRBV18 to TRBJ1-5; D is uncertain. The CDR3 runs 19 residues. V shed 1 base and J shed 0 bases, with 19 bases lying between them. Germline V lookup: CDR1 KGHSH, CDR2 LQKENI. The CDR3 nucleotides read TGTGCCAGCTCACCACAAGGTTTTGCACAGCGGTATAGCAATCAGCCCCAGCATTTT. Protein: CASSPQGFAQRYSNQPQHF.

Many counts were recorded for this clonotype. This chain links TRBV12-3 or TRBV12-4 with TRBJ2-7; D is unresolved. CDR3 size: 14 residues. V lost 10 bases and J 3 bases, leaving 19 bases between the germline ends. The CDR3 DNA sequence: TGTGCCATCACATTATTAACATCGGGCTACGAGCAGTACTTC. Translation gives CAITLLTSGYEQYF.

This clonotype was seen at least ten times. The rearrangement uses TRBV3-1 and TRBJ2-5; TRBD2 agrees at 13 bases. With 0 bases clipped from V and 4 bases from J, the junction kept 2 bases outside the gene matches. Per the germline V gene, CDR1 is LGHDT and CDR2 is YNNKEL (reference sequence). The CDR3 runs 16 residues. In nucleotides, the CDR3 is TGTGCCAGCAGCCAAGAACTAGCGGGGGGGGGAGAGACCCAGTACTTC. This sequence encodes CASSQELAGGGETQYF.

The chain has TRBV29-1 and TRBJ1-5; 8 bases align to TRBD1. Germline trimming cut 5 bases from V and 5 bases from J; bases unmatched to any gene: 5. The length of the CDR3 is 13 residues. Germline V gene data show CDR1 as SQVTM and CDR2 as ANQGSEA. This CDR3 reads CSVLTGVDQPQHF. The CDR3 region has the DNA TGCAGCGTTCTGACAGGGGTCGATCAGCCCCAGCATTTT.